This T cell receptor (beta chain) is from a study of identical twins. Study-wide findings and caveats: Within twin pairs, the out-of-frame alpha sequences they shared showed excess low generation probability. Cord blood beta clonotypes present at high abundance carried fewer insertions; no such pattern appeared in memory repertoires.

Germline lookup yields CDR1 DFQATT and CDR2 SNEGSKA (reference sequence). Trimming cost V 2 bases and J 4 bases; bases outside gene matches: 4. The CDR3 is 13 residues long. Many counts were recorded for this clonotype. The target antigen is unknown. Healthy Caucasians were all of the donors. Template switching created a universal primer site, and the cDNA included unique molecular identifiers. TCRdb processed the 5' RACE reads anew with MiXCR; each CDR3 protein has one entry. The sample contains hundreds of thousands of distinct CDR3 sequences, just over 7% of which appear only once. These same data were also listed under a study on yellow fever vaccine responses in identical twins.

This chain connects TRBV20-1 to TRBJ2-5; 7 bases fit TRBD1. Sequenced: PBMCs. The sequence derives from a woman aged 18-35 years in good health. Here the CDR3 reads CSARQRQGETQYF. DNA for the CDR3: TGCAGTGCTAGACAACGACAGGGAGAGACCCAGTACTTC.